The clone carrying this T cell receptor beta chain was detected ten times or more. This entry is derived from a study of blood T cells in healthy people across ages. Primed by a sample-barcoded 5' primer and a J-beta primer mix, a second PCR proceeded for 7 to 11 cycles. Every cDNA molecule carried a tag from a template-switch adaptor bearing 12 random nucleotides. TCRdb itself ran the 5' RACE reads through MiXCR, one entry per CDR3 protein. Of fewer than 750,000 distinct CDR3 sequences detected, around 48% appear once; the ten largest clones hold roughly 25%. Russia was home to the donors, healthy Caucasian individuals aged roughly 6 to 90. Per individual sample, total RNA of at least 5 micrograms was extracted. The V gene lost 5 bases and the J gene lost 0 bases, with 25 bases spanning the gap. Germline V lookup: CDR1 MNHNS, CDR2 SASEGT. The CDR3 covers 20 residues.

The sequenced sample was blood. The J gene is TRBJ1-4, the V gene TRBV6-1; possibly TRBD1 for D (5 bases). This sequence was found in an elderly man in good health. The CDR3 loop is CASSKQTGTTTHATNEKLFF. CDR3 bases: TGTGCCAGCAGTAAACAAACCGGGACTACGACCCATGCAACTAATGAAAAACTGTTTTTT.